Below, 9 T cell receptor beta chains from the same sample are listed, as sequenced in a study of T-cell reconstitution after alpha-beta-depleted transplantation in children. The TCRbeta library incorporated unique molecular identifiers. In TCRdb, the PCR reads were re-called with MiXCR into one record per CDR3 protein. The sample consists of about 400,000 distinct CDR3 sequences, roughly 20% of them appearing once. Sequencing used PBMCs from the stem cell graft donor, obtained from the stem cell graft. Receptor source: a human donor who donated a stem cell graft to a child with acute myeloid leukemia.

This clonotype occurred a few times. The chain carries TRBV20-1 and TRBJ1-5, with D maybe TRBD1 (5 bases). This CDR3 comprises 15 residues. Germline V gene data show CDR1 as DFQATT and CDR2 as SNEGSKA (reference sequence). V lost 3 bases to trimming and J lost 2 bases, with 14 bases between them. This CDR3 is CSASVGGFGNQPQHF. The CDR3 DNA is TGCAGTGCTAGTGTGGGGGGTTTCGGCAATCAGCCCCAGCATTTT.

This clonotype was seen a few times. V usage is TRBV12-3 or TRBV12-4 and J usage is TRBJ1-1; D may be TRBD1 (6 bases). The CDR3 loop spans 15 amino acids. Trimming shortened V by 0 bases and J by 5 bases, and 13 bases separated the two germline ends. In nucleotides, the CDR3 is TGTGCCAGCAGTTTAGCGAGGGGGAAGGGGACTGAAGCTTTCTTT. Translation gives CASSLARGKGTEAFF.

This clonotype was counted many times. The chain combines TRBV13 with TRBJ2-2; perhaps TRBD1 as D (5 bases). Germline V gene sequence: CDR1 PRHDT, CDR2 FYEKMQ (reference sequence). V lost 4 bases to trimming and J lost 5 bases, with 11 bases between them. The CDR3 totals 14 residues. This CDR3 is CASSSTGRTGELFF. In nucleotides, the CDR3 is TGTGCCAGCAGCTCAACAGGCAGAACCGGGGAGCTGTTTTTT. Filled out from reference TRBV13 and TRBJ2-2, the complete variable domain reads AAGVIQSPRHLIKEKRETATLKCYPIPRHDTVYWYQQGPGQDPQFLISFYEKMQSDKGSIPDRFSAQQFSDYHSELNMSSLELGDSALYFCASSSTGRTGELFFGEGSRLTVL.

The rearrangement links TRBV12-3 or TRBV12-4 to TRBJ2-4, with D possibly being TRBD1 (6 bases). Trimming removed 6 bases at V and 0 bases at J, with 12 bases between. CDR3 length equals 15 residues. CDR3 coding DNA: TGTGCCAGCAGGGAGACAGGTAGAGCCAAAAACATTCAGTACTTC. It codes for CASRETGRAKNIQYF.

This sequence joins TRBV3-1 and TRBJ2-1, with D tentatively TRBD2 (7 bases). The germline V gene encodes CDR1 LGHDT and CDR2 YNNKEL (reference sequence). The CDR3 runs to 15 residues. The V gene lost 1 base and the J gene lost 9 bases, with 16 bases spanning the gap. In DNA form, the CDR3 reads TGTGCCAGCAGCCAAGTTCGGGGGGCGCAGAGTGAGCAGTTCTTC. The encoded protein is CASSQVRGAQSEQFF.

The chain employs TRBV9 and TRBJ1-3, with a weak D call TRBD1 (5 bases). The CDR3 has 16 amino acids. CDR1 and CDR2 from the germline V gene are SGDLS and YYNGEE. V dropped 0 bases and J dropped 0 bases, with 10 bases sitting between them. The CDR3 loop reads CASSVADSLSGNTIYF. CDR3 coding DNA: TGTGCCAGCAGCGTAGCAGACAGCCTCTCTGGAAACACCATATATTTT. Full variable domain (missing parts from reference TRBV9 and TRBJ1-3): DSGVTQTPKHLITATGQRVTLRCSPRSGDLSVYWYQQSLDQGLQFLIQYYNGEERAKGNILERFSAQQFPDLHSELNLSSLELGDSALYFCASSVADSLSGNTIYFGEGSWLTVV.

This chain links TRBV12-3 or TRBV12-4 with TRBJ1-1; D gene unclear. The germline V and J ends were trimmed by 5 bases and 6 bases, with 13 bases remaining between them. This CDR3 is built from 13 residues. In DNA, the CDR3 is TGTGCCAGCAGTGTCAGAGCTAAGGCTGAAGCTTTCTTT. Translation: CASSVRAKAEAFF.

The chain combines TRBV28 with TRBJ2-3, with 11 positions matching TRBD1. This CDR3 spans 17 amino acids. Looked up from germline, CDR1 is MDHEN and CDR2 is SYDVKM. Trimming cost V 6 bases and J 5 bases; bases outside gene matches: 13. The CDR3 bases are TGTGCCAGCAGACCGGGACAGGGGGGACTAGCCAGAGATACGCAGTATTTT. Translated: CASRPGQGGLARDTQYF.

The chain has TRBV2 and TRBJ2-3, with D unresolved. CDR3 length equals 18 residues. V gave up 2 bases and J gave up 2 bases, with 20 bases separating them. CDR1 is SNHLY, CDR2 FYNNEI, per germline. CDR3 DNA sequence: TGTGCCAGCAGTGAAATGTCGAGTAGCTGGAAAACCACAGATACGCAGTATTTT. This codes for CASSEMSSSWKTTDTQYF. The full variable domain, with the rest looked up from reference TRBV2 and TRBJ2-3, is EPEVTQTPSHQVTQMGQEVILRCVPISNHLYFYWYRQILGQKVEFLVSFYNNEISEKSEIFDDQFSVERPDGSNFTLKIRSTKLEDSAMYFCASSEMSSSWKTTDTQYFGPGTRLTVL.